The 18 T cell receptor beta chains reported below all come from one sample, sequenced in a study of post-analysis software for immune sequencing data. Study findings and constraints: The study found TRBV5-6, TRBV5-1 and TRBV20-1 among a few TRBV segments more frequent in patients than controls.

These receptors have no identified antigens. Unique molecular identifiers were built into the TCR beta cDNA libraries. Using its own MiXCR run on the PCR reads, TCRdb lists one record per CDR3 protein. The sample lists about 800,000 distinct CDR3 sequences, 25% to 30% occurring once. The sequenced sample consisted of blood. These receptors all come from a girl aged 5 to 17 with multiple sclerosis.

DNA for the CDR3: TGTGCCAGTGGCCGAACTAATGAAAAACTGTTTTTT. Protein product: CASGRTNEKLFF. The chain employs TRBV6-5 and TRBJ1-4; no clear D gene. The CDR3 covers 12 residues. V was clipped by 9 bases and J by 1 base, with 6 bases between them. The germline V gene encodes CDR1 MNHEY and CDR2 SVGAGI.

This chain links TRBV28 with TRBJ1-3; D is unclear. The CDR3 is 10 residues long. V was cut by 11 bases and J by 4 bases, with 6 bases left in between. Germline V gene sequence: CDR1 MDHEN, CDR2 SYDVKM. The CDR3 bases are TGTGCCGTCAACGGAAACACCATATATTTT. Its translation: CAVNGNTIYF.

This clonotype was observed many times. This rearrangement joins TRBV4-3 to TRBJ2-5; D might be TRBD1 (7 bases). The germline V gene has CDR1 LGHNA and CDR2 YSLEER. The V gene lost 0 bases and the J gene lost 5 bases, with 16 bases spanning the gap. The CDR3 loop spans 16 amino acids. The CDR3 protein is CASSQDRPGGGETQYF. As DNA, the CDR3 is TGCGCCAGCAGCCAAGATAGGCCAGGGGGAGGTGAGACCCAGTACTTC.

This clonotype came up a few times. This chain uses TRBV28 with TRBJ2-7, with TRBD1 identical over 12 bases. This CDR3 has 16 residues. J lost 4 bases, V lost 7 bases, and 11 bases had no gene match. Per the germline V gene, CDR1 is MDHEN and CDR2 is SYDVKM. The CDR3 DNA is TGTGCCAGCAATAACAAGGGGACAGGGGGCGGTTACGAGCAGTACTTC. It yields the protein CASNNKGTGGGYEQYF. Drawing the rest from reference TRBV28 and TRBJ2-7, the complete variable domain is DVKVTQSSRYLVKRTGEKVFLECVQDMDHENMFWYRQDPGLGLRLIYFSYDVKMKEKGDIPEGYSVSREKKERFSLILESASTNQTSMYLCASNNKGTGGGYEQYFGPGTRLTVT.

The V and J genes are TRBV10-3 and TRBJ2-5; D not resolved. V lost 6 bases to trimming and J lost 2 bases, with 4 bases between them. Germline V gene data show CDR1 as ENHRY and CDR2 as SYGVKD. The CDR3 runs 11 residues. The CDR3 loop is CAISQQETQYF. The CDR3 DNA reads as TGTGCCATCAGCCAGCAAGAGACCCAGTACTTC.

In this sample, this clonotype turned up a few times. The CDR3 sequence is CASSGIQGAETQYF. The CDR3 DNA is TGCGCCAGCAGCGGTATACAGGGGGCTGAGACCCAGTACTTC. V usage is TRBV5-1 and J usage is TRBJ2-5; 9 bases are shared with TRBD1. V shed 4 bases, J shed 5 bases, and the junction held 6 bases outside the gene matches. This CDR3 has 14 amino acids. Looked up from germline, CDR1 is SGHRS and CDR2 is YFSETQ.

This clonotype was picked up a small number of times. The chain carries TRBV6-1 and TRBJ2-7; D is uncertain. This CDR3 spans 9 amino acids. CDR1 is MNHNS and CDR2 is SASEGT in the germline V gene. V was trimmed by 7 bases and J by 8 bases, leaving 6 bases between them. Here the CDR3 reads CASNNKQYF. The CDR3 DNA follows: TGTGCCAGCAATAACAAGCAGTACTTC.

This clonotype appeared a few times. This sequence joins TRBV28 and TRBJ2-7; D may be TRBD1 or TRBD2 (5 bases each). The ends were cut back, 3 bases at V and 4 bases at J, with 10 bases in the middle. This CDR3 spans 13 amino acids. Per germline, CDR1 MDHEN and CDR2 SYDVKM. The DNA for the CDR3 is TGTGCCAGCAGTTTGGGACCCTGGTACGAGCAGTACTTC. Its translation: CASSLGPWYEQYF.

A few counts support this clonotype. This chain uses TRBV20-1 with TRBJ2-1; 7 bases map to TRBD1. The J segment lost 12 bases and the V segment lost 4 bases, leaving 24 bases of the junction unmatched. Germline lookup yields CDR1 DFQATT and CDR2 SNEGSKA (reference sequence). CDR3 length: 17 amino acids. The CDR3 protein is CSATTGTVGLGKRRQFF. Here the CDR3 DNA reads TGCAGTGCTACTACCGGGACAGTCGGCTTAGGGAAGCGTAGGCAGTTCTTC.

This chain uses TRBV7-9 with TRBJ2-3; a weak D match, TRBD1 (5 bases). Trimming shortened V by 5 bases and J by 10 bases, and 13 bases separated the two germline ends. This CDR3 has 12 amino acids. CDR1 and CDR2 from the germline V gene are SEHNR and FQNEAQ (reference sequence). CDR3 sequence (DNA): TGTGCCAGCAGCCCCAGGGTCCCTTCGCAGTATTTT. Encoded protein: CASSPRVPSQYF.

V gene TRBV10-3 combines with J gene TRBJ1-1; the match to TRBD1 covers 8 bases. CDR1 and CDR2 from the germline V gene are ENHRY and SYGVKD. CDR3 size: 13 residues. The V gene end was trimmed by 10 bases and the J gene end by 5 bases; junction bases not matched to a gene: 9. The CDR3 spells CATQGARDTEAFF. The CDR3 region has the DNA TGTGCCACCCAGGGGGCGCGGGATACTGAAGCTTTCTTT.

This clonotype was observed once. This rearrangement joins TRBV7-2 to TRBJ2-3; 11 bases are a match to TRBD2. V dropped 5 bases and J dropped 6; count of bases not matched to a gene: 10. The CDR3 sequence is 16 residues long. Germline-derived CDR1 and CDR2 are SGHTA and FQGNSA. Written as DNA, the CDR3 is TGTGCCAGCAGCCCTACTGCTAGCGGGGGGTGGGATACGCAGTATTTT. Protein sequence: CASSPTASGGWDTQYF.

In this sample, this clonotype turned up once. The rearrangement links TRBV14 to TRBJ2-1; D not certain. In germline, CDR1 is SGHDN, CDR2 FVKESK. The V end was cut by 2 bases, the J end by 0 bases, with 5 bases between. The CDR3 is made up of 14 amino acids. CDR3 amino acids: CASSQQSSYNEQFF. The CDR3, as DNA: TGTGCCAGCAGCCAACAGAGCTCCTACAATGAGCAGTTCTTC.

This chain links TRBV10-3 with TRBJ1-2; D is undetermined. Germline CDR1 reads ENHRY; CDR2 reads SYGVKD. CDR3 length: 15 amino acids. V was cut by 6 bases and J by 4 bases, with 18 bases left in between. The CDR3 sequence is CAIREGPSQAYGYTF. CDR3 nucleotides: TGTGCCATCAGAGAAGGGCCGTCCCAAGCCTATGGCTACACCTTC.

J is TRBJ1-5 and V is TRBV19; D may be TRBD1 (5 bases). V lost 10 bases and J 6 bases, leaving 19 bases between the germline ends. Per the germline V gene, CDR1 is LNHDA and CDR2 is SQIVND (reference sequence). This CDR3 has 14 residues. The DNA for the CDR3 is TGTGCCACCGTCGGGACCTCATTTCCTCAGCCCCAGCATTTT. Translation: CATVGTSFPQPQHF. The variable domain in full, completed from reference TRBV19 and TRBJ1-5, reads DGGITQSPKYLFRKEGQNVTLSCEQNLNHDAMYWYRQDPGQGLRLIYYSQIVNDFQKGDIAEGYSVSREKKESFPLTVTSAQKNPTAFYLCATVGTSFPQPQHFGDGTRLSIL.

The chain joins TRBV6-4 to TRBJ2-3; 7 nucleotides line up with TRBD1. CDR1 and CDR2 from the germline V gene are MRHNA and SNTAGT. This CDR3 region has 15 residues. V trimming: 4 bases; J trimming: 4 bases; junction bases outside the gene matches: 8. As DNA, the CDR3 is TGTGCCAGCAGTGCCACACAGGGGAGCGCAGATACGCAGTATTTT. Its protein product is CASSATQGSADTQYF.

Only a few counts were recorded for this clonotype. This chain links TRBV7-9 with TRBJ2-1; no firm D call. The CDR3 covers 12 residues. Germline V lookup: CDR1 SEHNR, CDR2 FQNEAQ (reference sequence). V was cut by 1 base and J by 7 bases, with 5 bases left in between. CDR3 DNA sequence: TGTGCCAGCAGCTTAGATTGGAATGAGCAGTTCTTC. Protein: CASSLDWNEQFF.

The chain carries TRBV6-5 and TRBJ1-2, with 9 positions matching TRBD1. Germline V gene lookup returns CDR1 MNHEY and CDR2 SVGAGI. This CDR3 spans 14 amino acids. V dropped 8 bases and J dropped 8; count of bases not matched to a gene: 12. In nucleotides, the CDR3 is TGTGCCAGCGTTCCCCGACAGGGGGGGCGCGGCTACACCTTC. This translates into CASVPRQGGRGYTF.